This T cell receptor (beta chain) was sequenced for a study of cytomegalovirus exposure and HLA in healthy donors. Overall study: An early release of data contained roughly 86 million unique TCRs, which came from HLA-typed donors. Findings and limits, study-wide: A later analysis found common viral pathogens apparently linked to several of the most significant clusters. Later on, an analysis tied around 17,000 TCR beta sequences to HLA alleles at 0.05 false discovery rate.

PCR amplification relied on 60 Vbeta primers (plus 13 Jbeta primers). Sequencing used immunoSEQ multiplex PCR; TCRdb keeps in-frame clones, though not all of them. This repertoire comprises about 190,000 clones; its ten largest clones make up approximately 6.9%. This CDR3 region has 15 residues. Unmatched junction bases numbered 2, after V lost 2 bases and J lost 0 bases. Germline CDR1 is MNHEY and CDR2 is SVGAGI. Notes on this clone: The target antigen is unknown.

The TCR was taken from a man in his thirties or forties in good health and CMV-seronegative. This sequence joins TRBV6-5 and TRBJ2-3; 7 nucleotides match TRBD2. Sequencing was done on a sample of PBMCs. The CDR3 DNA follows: TGTGCCAGCAGTTACACAGCGGGAAGCACAGATACGCAGTATTTT. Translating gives CASSYTAGSTDTQYF.